This T cell receptor beta chain is drawn from a study of beta chain features in type 1 diabetes. Study-level results: Sequencing the cDNA could make cells with high TCR expression show up more than they should. PCR could preferentially amplify shorter templates, alike in patients and controls. Patients' naive, central memory and Treg TCRB repertoires seemed closer to one another than those of healthy donors. Type 1 diabetes patients had moderately but significantly shorter TCRB CDR3s in all four CD4+ subsets.

The CDR3 sequence is 12 residues long. V lost 4 bases and J lost 1, with 6 bases in between. CDR1 is SQVTM, CDR2 ANQGSEA, per germline. The entirety of the isolated RNA underwent reverse transcription, so expressed TCRB transcripts were sequenced. Profiled with immunoSEQ multiplex PCR; TCRdb holds only in-frame clones, not every one. This sample has 600,000 to 650,000 clones, with about 16% found just once. As to this clone: The antigen is undetermined.

Sequences were obtained from naive CD4+ T cells from blood. This receptor was obtained from a man aged 18 to 35 in good health. The chain is built from TRBV29-1 and TRBJ2-3; D is ambiguous. In nucleotides, the CDR3 is TGCAGCGTTGTCGCCGGCACAGATACGCAGTATTTT. Its protein product is CSVVAGTDTQYF.